The subject of this entry is one T cell receptor (beta chain). Germline values: CDR1 WNHNN, CDR2 SYGVQD (reference sequence). The CDR3 length is 14 residues. The V and J ends lost 6 bases and 13 bases respectively, with 22 bases between them. These data belong to a study of blood T cell repertoires in COVID-19. About the study: Sample material is recorded as cDNA or gDNA derived from T cells, B-cell-depleted T cells, or PBMCs.

Here immunoSEQ multiplex PCR was the method, and the copy in TCRdb shows in-frame clones only, minus some. The repertoire holds about 200,000 clones, 70% to 90% seen once, with 7.5% to 10% in the top ten. The chain combines TRBV10-1 with TRBJ2-1; possible D gene TRBD1, 6 bases. The specimen sequenced was PBMCs or T cells enriched from blood (not recorded which). This TCR was sampled from a young woman who had recovered from COVID-19. The CDR3 region has the DNA TGCGCCAGCAGCCCGAATACAGGGTTCTCTCTCCAGTTCTTC. This encodes CASSPNTGFSLQFF.